Listed here is a single T cell receptor (beta chain). Several immunoSEQ plates held equal portions of the genomic DNA taken from each subset. Sequencing used immunoSEQ multiplex PCR; TCRdb keeps in-frame clones, though not all of them. Of about 590,000 clones listed, roughly 95% were seen once; the top ten hold 0.1% to 0.11%. The record originates from a study of shared clonotypes between healthy human individuals. Across the study: The people who gave samples were a couple of women and a few men aged 18 to 49.

As defined, naive CD8 cells were CD45RO-negative and positively selected for CCR7, with terminally differentiated effector memory CD45RA+ cells excluded. Donation came from healthy HIV-negative adults that had no recent acute infections or vaccinations. Caucasian adults living in Nashville, Tennessee, provided all samples. The junction had 8 bases not matched to a gene; V was cut back by 4 bases and J by 0 bases. The CDR3 is 18 amino acids. Germline loops: CDR1 SNHLY, CDR2 FYNNEI. The sample consisted of naive CD8+ T cells sorted from blood. This clonotype was obtained from a woman between 25 and 40 years old in good health. The chain combines TRBV2 with TRBJ2-3; 12 nucleotides agree with TRBD2. The CDR3, as DNA: TGTGCCAGCAGTGGACTAGCGGGAGCTGCGGGGAGCACAGATACGCAGTATTTT. Amino acid sequence: CASSGLAGAAGSTDTQYF.